This TCR beta chain is from a study of T cell changes during pregnancy in multiple sclerosis. The CDR3 has 14 residues. The V end lost 5 bases, the J end lost 0 bases, and 10 bases lay between the germline ends. Germline CDR1 SNHLY, CDR2 FYNNEI. Here immunoSEQ multiplex PCR was the method, and the copy in TCRdb shows in-frame clones only, minus some. The sample has 50,000 or so clones, roughly 94% seen once; the top ten hold less than 0.4%. The specimen was CD4+ T cells from peripheral blood mononuclear cells, collected in the third trimester of pregnancy. This rearrangement joins TRBV2 to TRBJ1-1; D might be TRBD1 (5 bases). This TCR came from a female donor with multiple sclerosis, enrolled in a pregnancy study. CDR3 residues: CASSPGLMNTEAFF. Written as DNA, the CDR3 is TGTGCCAGCAGTCCGGGACTCATGAACACTGAAGCTTTCTTT.